Listed below are T cell receptor beta chains from one sample, sequenced in a study of CD8 T cells in Susac syndrome. TCRdb reprocessed the immunoSEQ multiplex PCR reads via MiXCR and lists one record per CDR3 protein. The sample shows roughly 200,000 distinct CDR3 sequences, around 96% of them seen only once. Specimen: CD4+ T cells from PBMCs. These receptors were taken from a human donor in good health. Both conserved end residues are part of each CDR3. Each record gives: V gene, clone size, J gene, D gene, CDR3 DNA, CDR3 protein. The D gene is left open where the match is weak. Size is omitted from some rows. Given values are once, few, many or a class for expanded clones.

>TRBV20-1|NA|TRBJ2-5|TRBD2
TGCAGTGCTCCCGGGACTAGCCCTGAGACCCAGTACTTC
CSAPGTSPETQYF
>TRBV6-5|NA|TRBJ2-5|TRBD1
TGTGCCAGCAGTCGTGGGACAGGCCCCATTGAGACCCAGTACTTC
CASSRGTGPIETQYF
>TRBV27|NA|TRBJ2-3|NA
TGTGCCAGTCGGGTTGTGTCATCGACAGATACGCAGTATTTT
CASRVVSSTDTQYF
>TRBV20-1|NA|TRBJ2-7|TRBD1
TGCAGTGCTCTCCCCTCAGCCGGACAGGGGGCGCAATTATTTTGGCCCTACGAGCAGTACTTC
CSALPSAGQGAQLFWPYEQYF
>TRBV5-6|NA|TRBJ2-1|NA
TGTGCCAGCAGCTTGGTGGCGGGGACCTCCTACAATGAGCAGTTCTTC
CASSLVAGTSYNEQFF
>TRBV3-1|NA|TRBJ2-1|TRBD2
TGTGCCAGCAGCCCGGGACTAGAGTACGGGAATGAGCAGTTCTTC
CASSPGLEYGNEQFF
>TRBV14|NA|TRBJ2-3|NA
TGTGCCAGCAGCCTTTTGGACTACCCTAGCACAGATACGCAGTATTTT
CASSLLDYPSTDTQYF
>TRBV5-6|once|TRBJ2-1|TRBD2
TGTGCCAGCAGACGGACTAGCGGGGGTCGGAATGAGCAGTTCTTC
CASRRTSGGRNEQFF
>TRBV19|NA|TRBJ2-5|TRBD1
TGTGCCACCTCCCGGGACAGAAAACAAGAGACCCAGTACTTC
CATSRDRKQETQYF
>TRBV30|once|TRBJ2-6|TRBD1
TGTGCCTGGAGTGTACTCGGACAGGGGATCTCTGGGGCCAACGTCCTGACTTTC
CAWSVLGQGISGANVLTF
>TRBV12-5|NA|TRBJ1-1|NA
TGTGCTAGTGGTTTCAACCTTAACGAGGCTTTCTTT
CASGFNLNEAFF
>TRBV7-2|NA|TRBJ2-5|NA
TGTGCCAGCAGCTTTAGTGGGGAGACCCAGTACTTC
CASSFSGETQYF
>TRBV7-2|few|TRBJ2-7|NA
TGTGCCAGCAGCTTAGCGCTCAGGGACAAAGCCTACGAGCAGTACTTC
CASSLALRDKAYEQYF
>TRBV24-1|NA|TRBJ1-2|NA
TGTGCCACCAGTGGCCGGATAGACTATGGCTACACCTTC
CATSGRIDYGYTF
>TRBV27|NA|TRBJ1-1|NA
TGTGCCAGCAGTACCGGACGGGAAGCTTTCTTT
CASSTGREAFF
>TRBV7-9|few|TRBJ1-2|NA
TGTGCCAGTAGTGCTAGTAACTATGGCTACACCTTC
CASSASNYGYTF
>TRBV19|NA|TRBJ1-1|NA
TGTGCCAGTTCTAGGGAAAAGAACACTGAAGCTTTCTTT
CASSREKNTEAFF
>TRBV7-2|NA|TRBJ2-1|TRBD1
TGTGCCAGCAGCTTACGAGGACAGGGGAATGATGAGCAGTTCTTC
CASSLRGQGNDEQFF
>TRBV3-1|NA|TRBJ2-1|TRBD2
TGTGCCAGCAGCCAAGAAGGCGGGAGGGCTGATGAGCAGTTCTTC
CASSQEGGRADEQFF
>TRBV29-1|NA|TRBJ1-1|NA
TGCAGCGTTGAAACACGAGGAGACCTTGAAGCTTTCTTT
CSVETRGDLEAFF
>TRBV7-2|NA|TRBJ1-5|NA
TGTGCCAGCAGCCCCTATGGTCAGCCCCAGCATTTT
CASSPYGQPQHF
>TRBV12-3/TRBV12-4|NA|TRBJ1-2|NA
TGTGCCAGCAGTCCGTACTCAGGATCGGGTTACTATGGCTACACCTTC
CASSPYSGSGYYGYTF
>TRBV9|NA|TRBJ2-3|TRBD1
TGTGCCAGCAGCACGGACAGGGGTGCAGATACGCAGTATTTT
CASSTDRGADTQYF
>TRBV7-3|NA|TRBJ2-1|NA
TGTGCCAGCAGCTCGCCGGACGATGAGCAGTTCTTC
CASSSPDDEQFF
>TRBV29-1|NA|TRBJ1-2|TRBD1
TGCAGCGTTGGGGGGACAGGGCCCTATGGCTACACCTTC
CSVGGTGPYGYTF
>TRBV21-1|NA|TRBJ2-7|NA
TGTGCCAGCAGCAAAGCGGGCTGGCCCGAGTCGGGAGAGCAGTACTTC
CASSKAGWPESGEQYF
>TRBV13|NA|TRBJ2-1|TRBD2
TGTGCCAGCAGCCCCCCCACGAGCGGGAGACGAAATGAGCAGTTCTTC
CASSPPTSGRRNEQFF
>TRBV29-1|once|TRBJ2-1|NA
TGCAGCGTTGAATTGTCTAATCTCTACAATGAGCAGTTCTTC
CSVELSNLYNEQFF
>TRBV27|NA|TRBJ2-1|TRBD2
TGTGCCAGCAGTAAATCTAGCGGGAGTAGGATAAATGAGCAGTTCTTC
CASSKSSGSRINEQFF
>TRBV20-1|NA|TRBJ2-4|TRBD1
TGCAGTGCTAGAGGACAGGGGAAAGGCGCCAGAAACATTCAGTACTTC
CSARGQGKGARNIQYF
>TRBV29-1|few|TRBJ1-5|NA
TGCAGCGTTGGAGATTATAGCAATCAGCCCCAGCATTTT
CSVGDYSNQPQHF
>TRBV20-1|NA|TRBJ2-5|NA
TGCAGTCAGCGGTACCAAGAGACCCAGTACTTC
CSQRYQETQYF
>TRBV15|once|TRBJ2-5|NA
TGTGCCACCAGCAGAGCGTTTGGAGGGCCAAAAGAGACCCAGTACTTC
CATSRAFGGPKETQYF
>TRBV6-5|NA|TRBJ2-7|TRBD2
TGTGCCAGCAGGCGTTCTAGCGGACACTACGAGCAGTACTTC
CASRRSSGHYEQYF
>TRBV5-1|NA|TRBJ2-3|TRBD2
TGCGCCAGCAGCTTGGGAGCTCTAGCGGGAGCGGATACGCAGTATTTT
CASSLGALAGADTQYF
>TRBV13|NA|TRBJ2-1|NA
TGTGCCAGCAGCCCCGGGACTTCTACCAATGAGCAGTTCTTC
CASSPGTSTNEQFF
>TRBV15|NA|TRBJ2-5|TRBD2
TGTGCCACCAGCAGAGCGCCCGGGACTACTGGGGGAGAGACCCAGTACTTC
CATSRAPGTTGGETQYF
>TRBV27|NA|TRBJ1-1|TRBD1
TGTGCCAGCAGTACCCGGACAGGGAAGAGTGCTTTCTTT
CASSTRTGKSAFF
>TRBV30|once|TRBJ1-2|TRBD1
TGTGCCTTCCCGGACAGGGAGTATGGCTACACCTTC
CAFPDREYGYTF
>TRBV7-6|once|TRBJ2-1|TRBD2
TGTGCCAGCAGCGTAGCTAGCGGGAGTTTCAATGAGCAGTTCTTC
CASSVASGSFNEQFF